This passage covers 8 T cell receptor beta chains from one sample sequenced in a study of cytotoxic CD8 clonotypes in ibrutinib-treated CLL. Profiled with immunoSEQ multiplex PCR; TCRdb holds only in-frame clones, not every one. The sample shows about 310,000 clones, more than 65% of them seen only once. This sample comprised PBMCs, obtained before ibrutinib treatment. The receptors derive from a human donor with chronic lymphocytic leukemia.

The chain uses TRBV10-3 and TRBJ1-4; D is possibly TRBD1 (5 bases). V dropped 0 bases and J dropped 3 bases, with 8 bases sitting between them. The germline gives CDR1 ENHRY, CDR2 SYGVKD. The CDR3 loop spans 15 amino acids. The CDR3 reads CAISESGTSNEKLFF. The CDR3 nucleotides are TGTGCCATCAGTGAGTCCGGGACTTCTAATGAAAAACTGTTTTTT.

This clone was counted between two and nine times. The rearrangement uses TRBV28 and TRBJ2-7, with 15 bases matching TRBD2. Unmatched junction bases numbered 2, after V lost 2 bases and J lost 0 bases. Germline V gene lookup returns CDR1 MDHEN and CDR2 SYDVKM. This CDR3 has 17 residues. The CDR3 DNA follows: TGTGCCAGCAGTTTAGGGACTAGCGGGAGGATCTCCTACGAGCAGTACTTC. Its protein product is CASSLGTSGRISYEQYF.

This clone was found once. J is TRBJ2-2 and V is TRBV29-1, with D perhaps matching TRBD1 or TRBD2 (5 bases each). The germline gives CDR1 SQVTM, CDR2 ANQGSEA. CDR3 length: 16 amino acids. With 4 bases removed from V and 2 bases from J, the gap between germline ends came to 17 bases. The CDR3 loop reads CSVAGLTGRNTGELFF. CDR3 in DNA: TGCAGCGTTGCCGGTCTCACGGGGCGCAACACCGGGGAGCTGTTTTTT.

The chain joins TRBV27 to TRBJ2-7, with D possibly TRBD2 on 6 matching bases. There are 18 residues in the CDR3. Germline loops: CDR1 MNHEY, CDR2 SMNVEV (reference sequence). V was clipped by 2 bases and J by 0 bases, with 20 bases between them. CDR3 loop: CASSLPFRGGITSYEQYF. CDR3 coding DNA: TGTGCCAGCAGTTTACCCTTCCGTGGAGGGATAACCTCCTACGAGCAGTACTTC.

This chain uses TRBV15 with TRBJ2-2; 10 nucleotides agree with TRBD1. This CDR3 has 15 residues. CDR1 and CDR2 (germline): LNHNV, YYDKDF (reference sequence). V lost 5 bases, J lost 6 bases, and 6 bases stayed unmatched. CDR3: CATSVAGQGSGELFF. The CDR3 nucleotides are TGTGCCACCAGCGTGGCGGGACAGGGGTCCGGGGAGCTGTTTTTT.

Concerning this clone itself: At one end the junction does not follow the germline gene, possibly because of a read error. The rearrangement links TRBV5-1 to TRBJ2-4; the match to TRBD1 covers 8 bases. The CDR3 consists of 14 residues. The V gene's germline CDR1 is SGHRS and CDR2 YFSETQ. The CDR3 DNA reads as TGCGCCAGCAGCTTGGACCCGACAGGGGAGATGGTGGACTTC. It encodes CASSLDPTGEMVDF. Based on the CDR3 plus reference TRBV5-1 and TRBJ2-4, the full variable domain is KAGVTQTPRYLIKTRGQQVTLSCSPISGHRSVSWYQQTPGQGLQFLFEYFSETQRNKGNFPGRFSGRQFSNSRSEMNVSTLELGDSALYLCASSLDPTGEMVDFGAGTRLSVL.

CDR3 sequence: CASSARENYGYTF. The CDR3 DNA reads as TGTGCCAGCAGTGCCCGGGAAAACTATGGCTACACCTTC. The chain recombines TRBV6-5 with TRBJ1-2; no clear D gene. The CDR3 consists of 13 residues. Germline V lookup: CDR1 MNHEY, CDR2 SVGAGI. The V end was cut by 5 bases, the J end by 2 bases, with 9 bases between.

This clone has only a few counts. The chain uses TRBV18 and TRBJ2-7, with TRBD2 matching over 12 bases. J lost 4 bases, V lost 3 bases, and 4 bases had no gene match. The CDR3 sequence is 15 residues long. CDR1 and CDR2 from the germline V gene are KGHSH and LQKENI. CDR3 protein: CASSPLTSGSYEQYF. CDR3 DNA: TGTGCCAGCTCACCGTTGACTAGCGGGAGTTACGAGCAGTACTTC.